The entry below gives a single TCR beta chain sequence along with its context. Isolated per sample were at least 6 million PBMCs. This specimen belongs to a study of blood T cells in healthy people across ages. With a J-beta primer mix and a sample-barcoded 5' primer, a second PCR ran about 7 to 12 cycles. TCRdb re-derived calls from the 5' RACE reads in MiXCR, one entry per CDR3 protein. Of 1.5 million to 1.8 million distinct CDR3 sequences listed, 42% are singletons. The sample comprised blood. The sequence was obtained from a woman aged 18-29 years in good health.

The CDR3, as DNA: TGTGCCAGCAGCTCAGTAATGGGCTCTGGGGCCAACGTCCTGACTTTC. It translates to CASSSVMGSGANVLTF. The V gene is TRBV7-2, the J gene TRBJ2-6, with D uncertain. The CDR3 has 16 amino acids. The ends were cut back, 4 bases at V and 0 bases at J, with 10 bases in the middle. The V gene's germline CDR1 is SGHTA and CDR2 FQGNSA.